The clone carrying this T cell receptor beta chain was observed a handful of times. As yet, its antigen is unknown. Germline loops: CDR1 LNHDA, CDR2 SQIVND (reference sequence). This CDR3 contains 13 residues. With 6 bases removed from V and 1 base from J, the gap between germline ends came to 9 bases. Clones were sequenced by immunoSEQ multiplex PCR, and TCRdb holds only the in-frame ones, with some missing. The sample records hundreds of thousands of clones, 90% to 97% being singletons. These data originate in a study of shared clonotypes between healthy human individuals. Study-level findings and limits: Estimated richness values were generally larger in naive subsets than in memory subsets.

Only CD45RO-negative cells positively selected for CCR7 counted as naive CD8 cells, so terminally differentiated effector memory CD45RA+ cells were excluded. The chain recombines TRBV19 with TRBJ1-1; D may be TRBD1 (5 bases). This sequence was found in a woman in her 30s in good health. The sequenced sample consisted of naive CD8+ T cells sorted from blood. CDR3 amino acids: CASSQTGNTEAFF. DNA for the CDR3: TGTGCCAGTAGCCAAACAGGGAACACTGAAGCTTTCTTT.